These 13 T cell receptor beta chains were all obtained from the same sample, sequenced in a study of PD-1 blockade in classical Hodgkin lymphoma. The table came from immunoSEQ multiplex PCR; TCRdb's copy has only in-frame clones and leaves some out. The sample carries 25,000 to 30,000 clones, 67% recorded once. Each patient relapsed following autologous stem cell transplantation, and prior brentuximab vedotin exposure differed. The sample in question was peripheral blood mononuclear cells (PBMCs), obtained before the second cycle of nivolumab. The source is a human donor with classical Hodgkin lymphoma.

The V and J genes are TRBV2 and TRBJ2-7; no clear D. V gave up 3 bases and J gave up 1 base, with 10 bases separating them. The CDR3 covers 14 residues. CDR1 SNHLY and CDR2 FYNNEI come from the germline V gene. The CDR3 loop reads CASSEQSVSYEQYF. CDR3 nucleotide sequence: TGTGCCAGCAGTGAGCAGTCAGTTTCCTACGAGCAGTACTTC.

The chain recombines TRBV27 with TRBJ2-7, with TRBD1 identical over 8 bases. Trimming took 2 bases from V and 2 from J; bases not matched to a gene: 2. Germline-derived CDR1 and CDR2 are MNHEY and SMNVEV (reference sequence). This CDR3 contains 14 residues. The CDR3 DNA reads TGTGCCAGCAGTTTAGGGGACAGGCCCTACGAGCAGTACTTC. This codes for CASSLGDRPYEQYF.

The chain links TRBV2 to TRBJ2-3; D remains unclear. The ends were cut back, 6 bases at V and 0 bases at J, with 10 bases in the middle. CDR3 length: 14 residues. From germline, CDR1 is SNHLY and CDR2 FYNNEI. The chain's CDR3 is CASRETFSTDTQYF. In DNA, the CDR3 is TGTGCCAGCAGAGAGACATTCAGCACAGATACGCAGTATTTT.

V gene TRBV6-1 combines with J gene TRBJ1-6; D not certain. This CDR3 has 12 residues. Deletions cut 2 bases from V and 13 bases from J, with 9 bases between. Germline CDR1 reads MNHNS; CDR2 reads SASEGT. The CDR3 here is CASSELMGPLHF. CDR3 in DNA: TGTGCCAGCAGTGAATTGATGGGTCCCCTCCACTTT.

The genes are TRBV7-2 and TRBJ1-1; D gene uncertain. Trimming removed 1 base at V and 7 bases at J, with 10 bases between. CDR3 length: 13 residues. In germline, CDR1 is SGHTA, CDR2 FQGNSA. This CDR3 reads CASSLGMGFEAFF. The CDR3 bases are TGTGCCAGCAGCTTAGGGATGGGGTTTGAAGCTTTCTTT.

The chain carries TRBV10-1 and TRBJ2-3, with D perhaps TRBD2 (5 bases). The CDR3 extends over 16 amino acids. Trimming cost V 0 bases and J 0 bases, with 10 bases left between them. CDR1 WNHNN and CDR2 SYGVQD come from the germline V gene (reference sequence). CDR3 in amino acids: CASSESEGSSTDTQYF. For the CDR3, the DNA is TGCGCCAGCAGTGAGTCGGAAGGGAGTAGCACAGATACGCAGTATTTT.

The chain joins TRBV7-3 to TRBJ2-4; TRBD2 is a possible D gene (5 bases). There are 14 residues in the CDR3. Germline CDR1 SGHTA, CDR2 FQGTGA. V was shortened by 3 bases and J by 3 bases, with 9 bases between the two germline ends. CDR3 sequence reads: CASSFDYIKNIQYF. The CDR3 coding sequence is TGTGCCAGCAGCTTCGACTATATCAAAAACATTCAGTACTTC.

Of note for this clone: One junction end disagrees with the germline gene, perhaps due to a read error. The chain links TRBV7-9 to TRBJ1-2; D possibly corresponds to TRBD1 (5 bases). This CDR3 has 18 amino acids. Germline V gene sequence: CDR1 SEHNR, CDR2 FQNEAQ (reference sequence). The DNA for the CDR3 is TGTGCCAGCAGTTTAGGGGCTGAGAGGGGCCTTATACGTCAGGGCTACACCTTC. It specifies CASSLGAERGLIRQGYTF.

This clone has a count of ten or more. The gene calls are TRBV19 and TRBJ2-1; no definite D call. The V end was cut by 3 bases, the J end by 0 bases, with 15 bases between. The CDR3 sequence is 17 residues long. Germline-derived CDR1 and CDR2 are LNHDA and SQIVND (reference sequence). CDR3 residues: CASSMGWSSSSYNEQFF. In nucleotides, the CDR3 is TGTGCCAGTAGTATGGGGTGGTCTTCAAGCTCCTACAATGAGCAGTTCTTC. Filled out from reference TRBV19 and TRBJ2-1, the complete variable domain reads DGGITQSPKYLFRKEGQNVTLSCEQNLNHDAMYWYRQDPGQGLRLIYYSQIVNDFQKGDIAEGYSVSREKKESFPLTVTSAQKNPTAFYLCASSMGWSSSSYNEQFFGPGTRLTVL.

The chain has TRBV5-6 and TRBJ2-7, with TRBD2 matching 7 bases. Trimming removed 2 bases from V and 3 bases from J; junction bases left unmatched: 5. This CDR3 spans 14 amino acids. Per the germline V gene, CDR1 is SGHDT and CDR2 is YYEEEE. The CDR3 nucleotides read TGTGCCAGCAGCTTCGCGACTAGCTTCTACGAGCAGTACTTC. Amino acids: CASSFATSFYEQYF.

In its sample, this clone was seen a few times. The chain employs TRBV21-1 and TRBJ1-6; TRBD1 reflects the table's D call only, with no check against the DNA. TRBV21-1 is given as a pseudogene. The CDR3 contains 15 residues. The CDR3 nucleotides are TGTGCCATCCGGACAGGGGTTTCCTATAATTCACCCCTCCACTTT. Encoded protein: CAIRTGVSYNSPLHF.

CDR3: CASSVQGAGGSPLHF. The CDR3 nucleotides read TGTGCCAGCAGTGTACAGGGGGCCGGTGGTTCACCCCTCCACTTT. The V and J genes are TRBV2 and TRBJ1-6; 9 nucleotides match TRBD1. This CDR3 spans 15 amino acids. V shed 4 bases and J 9 bases; nucleotides not matched to a gene: 7. From germline, CDR1 is SNHLY and CDR2 FYNNEI. The full variable domain, with the rest looked up from reference TRBV2 and TRBJ1-6, is EPEVTQTPSHQVTQMGQEVILRCVPISNHLYFYWYRQILGQKVEFLVSFYNNEISEKSEIFDDQFSVERPDGSNFTLKIRSTKLEDSAMYFCASSVQGAGGSPLHFGNGTRLTVT.

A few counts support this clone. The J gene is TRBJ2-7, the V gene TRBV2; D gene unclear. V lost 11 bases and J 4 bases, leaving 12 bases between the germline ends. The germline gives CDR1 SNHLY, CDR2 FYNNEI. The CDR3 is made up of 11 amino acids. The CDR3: CALGAEYEQYF. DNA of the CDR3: TGTGCCCTTGGTGCGGAATACGAGCAGTACTTC.